The TCR beta chain described here comes from a study of PD-1 blockade in classical Hodgkin lymphoma. The study, taken as a whole, reports: Why repertoires differed is undefined; disease activity or prior therapy possibly contributed.

Profiling relied on immunoSEQ multiplex PCR, and the TCRdb table lists in-frame clones only, not all of them. The table records some 31,000 clones, 60% to 75% of them present only once. To note about this clone: Its antigen remains unknown.

No patient escaped relapse after autologous stem cell transplantation, and brentuximab vedotin exposure varied. The sample was peripheral blood mononuclear cells (PBMCs), taken before the second cycle of nivolumab. The clonotype was recovered from a human donor with classical Hodgkin lymphoma.

In nucleotides, the CDR3 is TGTGCCAGCAGCCAAGATTTGGCCGCCACTCTCCAGTACTTC. Its translation: CASSQDLAATLQYF. The chain carries TRBV4-2 and TRBJ2-5, with D hard to call. Germline CDR1 reads LGHNA; CDR2 reads YNFKEQ. V lost 0 bases and J 10 bases, leaving 15 bases between the germline ends. This CDR3 has 14 amino acids.